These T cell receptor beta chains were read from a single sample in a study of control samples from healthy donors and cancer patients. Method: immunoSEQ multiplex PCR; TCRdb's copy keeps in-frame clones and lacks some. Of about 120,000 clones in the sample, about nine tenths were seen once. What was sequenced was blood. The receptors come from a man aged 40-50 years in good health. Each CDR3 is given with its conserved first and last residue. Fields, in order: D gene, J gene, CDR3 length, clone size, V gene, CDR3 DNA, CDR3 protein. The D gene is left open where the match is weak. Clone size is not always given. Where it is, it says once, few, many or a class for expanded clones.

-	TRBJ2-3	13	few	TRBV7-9	TGTGCCAGCCGACAGTTGCTCACAGATACGCAGTATTTT	CASRQLLTDTQYF
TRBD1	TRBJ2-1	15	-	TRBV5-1	TGCGCCAGCGGGGACCAGGGGGCGAGGGACAATGAGCAGTTCTTC	CASGDQGARDNEQFF
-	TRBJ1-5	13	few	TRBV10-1	TGCGCCAGCAGTGAGGGTATTCGGGAGCCCCAGCATTTT	CASSEGIREPQHF
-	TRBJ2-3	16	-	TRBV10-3	TGTGCCATCAGTGAGTCGAAACGACGGAACACAGATACGCAGTATTTT	CAISESKRRNTDTQYF
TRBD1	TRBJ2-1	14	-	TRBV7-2	TGTGCCAGCAGCCGTCCCGGGACAGGGGCCGAGCAGTTCTTC	CASSRPGTGAEQFF
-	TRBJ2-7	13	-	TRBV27	TGTGCCAGCAGTTTATCCACCTCCTACGAGCAGTACTTC	CASSLSTSYEQYF
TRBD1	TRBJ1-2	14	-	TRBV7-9	TGTGCCAGCAGCTGGGGACAGGGGACTGGTGGCTACACCTTC	CASSWGQGTGGYTF
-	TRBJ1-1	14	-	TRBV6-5	TGTGCCAGCAGTTGGACCCGGAAGAACACTGAAGCTTTCTTT	CASSWTRKNTEAFF
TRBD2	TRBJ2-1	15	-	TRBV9	TGTGCCAGCAGCCCACGACTAGCGGGTTACAATGAGCAGTTCTTC	CASSPRLAGYNEQFF
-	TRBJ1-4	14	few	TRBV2	TGTGCCAGCAGACAGGGTGCAACTAATGAAAAACTGTTTTTT	CASRQGATNEKLFF
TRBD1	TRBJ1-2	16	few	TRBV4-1	TGCGCCAGCAGCCCAAGATCTTGGGGGACAGGGGAGGGCTACACCTTC	CASSPRSWGTGEGYTF
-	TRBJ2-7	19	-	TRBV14	TGTGCCAGCAGCCTCGCTATAACCGGGGCGGACGGAACCTCCTACGAGCAGTACTTC	CASSLAITGADGTSYEQYF
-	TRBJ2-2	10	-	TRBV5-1	TGCGCCATCAACACCGGGGAGCTGTTTTTT	CAINTGELFF
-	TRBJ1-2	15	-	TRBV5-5	TGTGCCAGCAGCCTCGGGGGGTTAGCTAACTATGGCTACACCTTC	CASSLGGLANYGYTF
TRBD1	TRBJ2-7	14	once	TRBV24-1	TGTGCCACCAGTCGACAGGGTGGGGGTGGCGAGCAGTACTTC	CATSRQGGGGEQYF
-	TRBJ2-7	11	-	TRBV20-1	TGCAGTGCAAGACAGTCCTACGAGCAGTACTTC	CSARQSYEQYF
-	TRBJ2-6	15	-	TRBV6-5	TGTGCCAGCACCCCGGAGGGGACTGGGGCCAACGTCCTGACTTTC	CASTPEGTGANVLTF